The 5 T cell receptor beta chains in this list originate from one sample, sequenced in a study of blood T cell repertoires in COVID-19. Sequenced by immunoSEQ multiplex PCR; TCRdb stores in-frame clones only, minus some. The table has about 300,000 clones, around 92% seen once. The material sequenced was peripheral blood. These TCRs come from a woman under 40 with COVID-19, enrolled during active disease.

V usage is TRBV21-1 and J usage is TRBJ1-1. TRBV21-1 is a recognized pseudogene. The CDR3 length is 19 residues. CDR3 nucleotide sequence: TGTGCCAGCAGCAAAACTGACGGGGAGGGGCTCCACTGGGGCACTGAAGCTTTCTTT. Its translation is CASSKTDGEGLHWGTEAFF.

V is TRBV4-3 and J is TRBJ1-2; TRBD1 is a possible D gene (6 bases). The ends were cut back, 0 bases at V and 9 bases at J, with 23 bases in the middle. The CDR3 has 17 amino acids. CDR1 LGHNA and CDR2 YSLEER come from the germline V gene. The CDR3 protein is CASSQDRTRVGGWSYTF. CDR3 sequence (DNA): TGCGCCAGCAGCCAAGACCGCACCAGGGTAGGGGGTTGGAGCTACACCTTC.

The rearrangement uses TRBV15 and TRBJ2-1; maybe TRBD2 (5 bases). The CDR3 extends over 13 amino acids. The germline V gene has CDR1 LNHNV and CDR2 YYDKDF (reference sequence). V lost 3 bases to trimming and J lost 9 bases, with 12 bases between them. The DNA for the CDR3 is TGTGCCACCAGCAGTCTCCCCCGGGGTGAGCAGTTCTTC. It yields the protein CATSSLPRGEQFF.

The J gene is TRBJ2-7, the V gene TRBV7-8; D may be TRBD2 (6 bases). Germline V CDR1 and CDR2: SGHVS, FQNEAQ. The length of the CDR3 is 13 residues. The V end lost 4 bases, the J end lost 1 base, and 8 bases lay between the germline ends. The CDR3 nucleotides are TGTGCCAGCAGCTGGGGGGTTTCCTACGAGCAGTACGTC. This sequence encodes CASSWGVSYEQYV.

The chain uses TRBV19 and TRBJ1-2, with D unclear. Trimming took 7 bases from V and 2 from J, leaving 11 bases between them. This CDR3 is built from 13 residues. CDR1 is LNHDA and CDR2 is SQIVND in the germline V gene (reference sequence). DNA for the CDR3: TGTGCCAGTACTTACAGCGGCAACTATGGCTACACCTTC. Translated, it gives CASTYSGNYGYTF. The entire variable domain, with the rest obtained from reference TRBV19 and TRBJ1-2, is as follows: DGGITQSPKYLFRKEGQNVTLSCEQNLNHDAMYWYRQDPGQGLRLIYYSQIVNDFQKGDIAEGYSVSREKKESFPLTVTSAQKNPTAFYLCASTYSGNYGYTFGSGTRLTVV.